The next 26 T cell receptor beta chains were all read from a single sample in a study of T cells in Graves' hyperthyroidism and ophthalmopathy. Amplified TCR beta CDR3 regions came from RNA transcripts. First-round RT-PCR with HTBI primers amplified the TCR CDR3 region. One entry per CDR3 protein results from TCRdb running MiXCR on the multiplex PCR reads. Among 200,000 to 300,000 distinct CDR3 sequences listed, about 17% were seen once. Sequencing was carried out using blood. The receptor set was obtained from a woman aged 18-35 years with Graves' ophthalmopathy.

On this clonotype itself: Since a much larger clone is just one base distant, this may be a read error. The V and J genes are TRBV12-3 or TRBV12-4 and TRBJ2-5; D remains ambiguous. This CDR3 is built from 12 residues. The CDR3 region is CDSSPSAETQYF. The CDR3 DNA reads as TGTGACAGCAGCCCTTCGGCCGAGACCCAGTACTTC.

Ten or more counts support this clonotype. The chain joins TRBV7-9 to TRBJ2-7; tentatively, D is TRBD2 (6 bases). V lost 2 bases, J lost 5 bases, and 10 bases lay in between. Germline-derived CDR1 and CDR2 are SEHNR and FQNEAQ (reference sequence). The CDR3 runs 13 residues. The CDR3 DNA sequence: TGTGCCAGCAGCTTAATCGGGAGCCACGAGCAGTACTTC. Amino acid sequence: CASSLIGSHEQYF.

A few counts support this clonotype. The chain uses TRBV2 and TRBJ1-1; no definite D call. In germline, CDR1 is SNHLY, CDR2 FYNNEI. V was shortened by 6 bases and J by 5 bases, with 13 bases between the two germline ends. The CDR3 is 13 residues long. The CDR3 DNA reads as TGTGCCAGCAGGCCAATACCGAATACTGAAGCTTTCTTT. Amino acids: CASRPIPNTEAFF.

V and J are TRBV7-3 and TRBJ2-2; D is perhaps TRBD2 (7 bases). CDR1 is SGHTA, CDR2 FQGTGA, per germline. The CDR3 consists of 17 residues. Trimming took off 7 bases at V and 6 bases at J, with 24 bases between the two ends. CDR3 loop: CASTSLSGGAVPGELFF. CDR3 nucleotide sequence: TGTGCCAGCACCAGCTTATCGGGGGGCGCGGTACCCGGGGAGCTGTTTTTT. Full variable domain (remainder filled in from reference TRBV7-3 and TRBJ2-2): GAGVSQTPSNKVTEKGKYVELRCDPISGHTALYWYRQSLGQGPEFLIYFQGTGAADDSGLPNDRFFAVRPEGSVSTLKIQRTERGDSAVYLCASTSLSGGAVPGELFFGEGSRLTVL.

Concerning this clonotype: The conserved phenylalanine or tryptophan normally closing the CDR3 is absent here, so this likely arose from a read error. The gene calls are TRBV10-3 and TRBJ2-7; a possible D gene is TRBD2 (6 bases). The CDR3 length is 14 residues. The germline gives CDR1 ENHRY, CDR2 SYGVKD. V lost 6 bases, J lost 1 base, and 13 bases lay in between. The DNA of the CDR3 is TGTGCCATCAGGGGGGACTTAGGTTCCTACGAGCAGTACCTC. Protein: CAIRGDLGSYEQYL.

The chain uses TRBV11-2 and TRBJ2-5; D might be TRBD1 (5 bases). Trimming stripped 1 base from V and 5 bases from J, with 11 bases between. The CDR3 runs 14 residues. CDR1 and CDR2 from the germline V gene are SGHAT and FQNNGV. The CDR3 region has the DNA TGTGCCAGCAGCTTAGCAGGGATTGGCGAGACCCAGTACTTC. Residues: CASSLAGIGETQYF.

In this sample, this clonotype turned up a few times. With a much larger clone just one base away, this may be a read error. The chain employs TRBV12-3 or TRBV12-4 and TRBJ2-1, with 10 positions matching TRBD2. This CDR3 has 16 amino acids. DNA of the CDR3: TGTGCCAACAGTTTAGGGTCTAGCGGGGGATACAATGAGCAGTTCTTC. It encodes CANSLGSSGGYNEQFF.

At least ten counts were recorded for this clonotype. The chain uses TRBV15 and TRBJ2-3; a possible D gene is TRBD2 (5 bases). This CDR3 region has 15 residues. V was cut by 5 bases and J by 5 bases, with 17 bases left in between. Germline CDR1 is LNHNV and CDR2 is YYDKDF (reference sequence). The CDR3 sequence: CATSWASKVGDTQYF. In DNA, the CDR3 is TGTGCCACCAGCTGGGCTAGCAAGGTCGGAGATACGCAGTATTTT.

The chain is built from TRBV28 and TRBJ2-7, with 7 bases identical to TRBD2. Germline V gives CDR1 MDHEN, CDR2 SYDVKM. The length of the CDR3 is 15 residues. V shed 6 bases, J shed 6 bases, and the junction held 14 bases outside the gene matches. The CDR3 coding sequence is TGTGCCAGCAGGACGGAGAGGACTAGTTTTGCCGAGCAGTACTTC. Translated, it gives CASRTERTSFAEQYF.

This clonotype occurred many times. The CDR3 loop reads CSASPESSYNEQFF. The DNA of the CDR3 is TGCAGTGCTAGCCCAGAGAGCTCCTACAATGAGCAGTTCTTC. The chain links TRBV20-1 to TRBJ2-1, with unresolved D. CDR1 is DFQATT, CDR2 SNEGSKA, per germline (reference sequence). V was pared by 3 bases and J by 0 bases, with 9 bases between. This CDR3 spans 14 amino acids.

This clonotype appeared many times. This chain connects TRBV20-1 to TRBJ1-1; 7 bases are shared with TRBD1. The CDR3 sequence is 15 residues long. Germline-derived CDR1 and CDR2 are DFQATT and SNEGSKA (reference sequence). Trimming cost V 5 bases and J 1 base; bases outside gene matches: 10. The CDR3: CSALGAGGGNTEAFF. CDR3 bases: TGCAGTGCTTTAGGCGCAGGGGGGGGGAACACTGAAGCTTTCTTT.

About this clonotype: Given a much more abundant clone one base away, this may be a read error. CDR3 amino acids: CASSMSEGTDTQYF. DNA for the CDR3: TGCGCCAGCAGTATGAGCGAGGGCACAGATACGCAGTATTTT. The V gene is TRBV10-1, the J gene TRBJ2-3; D ambiguous. The CDR3 covers 14 residues. V gave up 5 bases and J gave up 1 base, with 10 bases separating them. Per germline, CDR1 WNHNN and CDR2 SYGVQD (reference sequence).

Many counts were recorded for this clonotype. The CDR3 loop reads CASTWGGGRSEAFF. The CDR3 region has the DNA TGTGCCAGCACCTGGGGCGGGGGCCGCAGTGAAGCTTTCTTT. This chain connects TRBV12-3 or TRBV12-4 to TRBJ1-1; D possibly corresponds to TRBD1 (6 bases). The CDR3 loop spans 14 amino acids. Trimming pared 7 bases from V and 7 bases from J, leaving 19 bases between.

This CDR3 is CASRGIGGSPLHF. Here the CDR3 DNA reads TGTGCCAGTCGGGGCATTGGTGGTTCACCCCTCCACTTT. This chain connects TRBV19 to TRBJ1-6; TRBD1 might be the D (5 bases). Trimming took 8 bases from V and 9 from J, leaving 14 bases between them. Germline values: CDR1 LNHDA, CDR2 SQIVND (reference sequence). This CDR3 comprises 13 residues.

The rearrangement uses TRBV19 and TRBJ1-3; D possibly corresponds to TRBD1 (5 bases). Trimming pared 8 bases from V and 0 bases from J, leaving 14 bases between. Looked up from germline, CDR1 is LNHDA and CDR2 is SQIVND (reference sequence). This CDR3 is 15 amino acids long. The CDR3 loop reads CASHSTVFSGNTIYF. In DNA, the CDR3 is TGTGCCAGTCACTCGACAGTTTTCTCTGGAAACACCATATATTTT. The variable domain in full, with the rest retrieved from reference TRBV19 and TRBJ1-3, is DGGITQSPKYLFRKEGQNVTLSCEQNLNHDAMYWYRQDPGQGLRLIYYSQIVNDFQKGDIAEGYSVSREKKESFPLTVTSAQKNPTAFYLCASHSTVFSGNTIYFGEGSWLTVV.

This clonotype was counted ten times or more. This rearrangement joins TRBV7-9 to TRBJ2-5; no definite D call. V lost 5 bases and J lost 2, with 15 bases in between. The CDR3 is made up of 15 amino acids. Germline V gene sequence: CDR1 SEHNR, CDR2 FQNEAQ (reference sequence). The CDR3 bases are TGTGCCAGCAGCCACAACGGACCTAATCAAGAGACCCAGTACTTC. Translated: CASSHNGPNQETQYF.

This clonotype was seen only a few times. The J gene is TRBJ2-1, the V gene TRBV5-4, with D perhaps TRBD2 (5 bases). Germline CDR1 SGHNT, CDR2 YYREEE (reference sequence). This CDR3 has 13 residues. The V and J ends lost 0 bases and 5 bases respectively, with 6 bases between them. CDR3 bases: TGTGCCAGCAGCTTGGTGGAGGACAATGAGCAGTTCTTC. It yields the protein CASSLVEDNEQFF.

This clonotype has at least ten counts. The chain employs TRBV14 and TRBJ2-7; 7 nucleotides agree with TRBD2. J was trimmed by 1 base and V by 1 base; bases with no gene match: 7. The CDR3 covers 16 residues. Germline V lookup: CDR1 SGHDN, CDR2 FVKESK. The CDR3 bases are TGTGCCAGCAGCCAAGGGAGCGGGAACCCATCCTACGAGCAGTACTTC. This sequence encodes CASSQGSGNPSYEQYF.

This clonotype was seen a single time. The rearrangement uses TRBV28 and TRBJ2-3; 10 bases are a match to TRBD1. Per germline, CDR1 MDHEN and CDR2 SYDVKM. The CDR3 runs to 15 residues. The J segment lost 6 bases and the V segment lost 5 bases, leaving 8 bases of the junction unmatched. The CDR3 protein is CASSGRDRGFDTQYF. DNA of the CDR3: TGTGCCAGCAGTGGCCGGGACAGGGGTTTCGATACGCAGTATTTT.

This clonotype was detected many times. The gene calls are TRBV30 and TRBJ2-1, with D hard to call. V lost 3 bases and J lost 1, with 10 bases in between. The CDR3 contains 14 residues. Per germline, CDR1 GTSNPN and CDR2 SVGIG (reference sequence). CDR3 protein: CAWRGSISYNEQFF. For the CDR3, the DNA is TGTGCCTGGAGGGGTTCTATATCCTACAATGAGCAGTTCTTC.

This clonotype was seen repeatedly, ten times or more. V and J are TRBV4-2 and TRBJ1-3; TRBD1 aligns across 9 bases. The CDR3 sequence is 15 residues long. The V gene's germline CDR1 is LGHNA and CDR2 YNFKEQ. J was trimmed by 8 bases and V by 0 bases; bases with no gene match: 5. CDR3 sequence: CASSQDPGQGHTIYF. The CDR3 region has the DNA TGTGCCAGCAGCCAAGATCCGGGACAGGGACACACCATATATTTT.

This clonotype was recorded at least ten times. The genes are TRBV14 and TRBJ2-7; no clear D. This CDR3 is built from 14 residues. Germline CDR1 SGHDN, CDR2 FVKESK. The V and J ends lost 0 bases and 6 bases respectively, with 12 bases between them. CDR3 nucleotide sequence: TGTGCCAGCAGCCAAGAATATCGGCGTCGCGAGCAGTACTTC. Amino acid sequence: CASSQEYRRREQYF.

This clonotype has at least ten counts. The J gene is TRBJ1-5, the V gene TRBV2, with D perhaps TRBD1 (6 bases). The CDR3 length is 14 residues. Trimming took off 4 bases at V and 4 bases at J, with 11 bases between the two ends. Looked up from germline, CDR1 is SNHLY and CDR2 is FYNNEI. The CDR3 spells CASSGTVGNQPQHF. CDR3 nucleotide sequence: TGTGCCAGCAGTGGGACAGTAGGAAATCAGCCCCAGCATTTT.

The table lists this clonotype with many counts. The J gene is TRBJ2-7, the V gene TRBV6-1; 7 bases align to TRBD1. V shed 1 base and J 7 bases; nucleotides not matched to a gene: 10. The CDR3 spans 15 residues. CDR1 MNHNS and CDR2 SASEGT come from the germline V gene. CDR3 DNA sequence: TGTGCCAGCAGTGAAGGGGACAGACCTACGAGGGAGCAGTACTTC. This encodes CASSEGDRPTREQYF.

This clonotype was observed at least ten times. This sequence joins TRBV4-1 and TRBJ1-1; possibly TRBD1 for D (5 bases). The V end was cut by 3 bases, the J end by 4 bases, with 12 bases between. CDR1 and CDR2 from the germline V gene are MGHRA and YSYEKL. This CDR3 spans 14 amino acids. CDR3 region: CASSHQGGGTEAFF. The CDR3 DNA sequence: TGCGCCAGCAGCCATCAGGGTGGGGGCACTGAAGCTTTCTTT.

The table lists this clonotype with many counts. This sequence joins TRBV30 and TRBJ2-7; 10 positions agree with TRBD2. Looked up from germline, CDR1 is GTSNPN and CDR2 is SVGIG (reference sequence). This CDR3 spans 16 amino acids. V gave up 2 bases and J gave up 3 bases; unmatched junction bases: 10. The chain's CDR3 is CAWSPRVKREGYEQYF. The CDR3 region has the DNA TGTGCCTGGAGTCCTCGAGTGAAGCGGGAGGGCTACGAGCAGTACTTC. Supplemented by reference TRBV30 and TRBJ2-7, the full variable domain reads SQTIHQWPATLVQPVGSPLSLECTVEGTSNPNLYWYRQAAGRGLQLLFYSVGIGQISSEVPQNLSASRPQDRQFILSSKKLLLSDSGFYLCAWSPRVKREGYEQYFGPGTRLTVT.